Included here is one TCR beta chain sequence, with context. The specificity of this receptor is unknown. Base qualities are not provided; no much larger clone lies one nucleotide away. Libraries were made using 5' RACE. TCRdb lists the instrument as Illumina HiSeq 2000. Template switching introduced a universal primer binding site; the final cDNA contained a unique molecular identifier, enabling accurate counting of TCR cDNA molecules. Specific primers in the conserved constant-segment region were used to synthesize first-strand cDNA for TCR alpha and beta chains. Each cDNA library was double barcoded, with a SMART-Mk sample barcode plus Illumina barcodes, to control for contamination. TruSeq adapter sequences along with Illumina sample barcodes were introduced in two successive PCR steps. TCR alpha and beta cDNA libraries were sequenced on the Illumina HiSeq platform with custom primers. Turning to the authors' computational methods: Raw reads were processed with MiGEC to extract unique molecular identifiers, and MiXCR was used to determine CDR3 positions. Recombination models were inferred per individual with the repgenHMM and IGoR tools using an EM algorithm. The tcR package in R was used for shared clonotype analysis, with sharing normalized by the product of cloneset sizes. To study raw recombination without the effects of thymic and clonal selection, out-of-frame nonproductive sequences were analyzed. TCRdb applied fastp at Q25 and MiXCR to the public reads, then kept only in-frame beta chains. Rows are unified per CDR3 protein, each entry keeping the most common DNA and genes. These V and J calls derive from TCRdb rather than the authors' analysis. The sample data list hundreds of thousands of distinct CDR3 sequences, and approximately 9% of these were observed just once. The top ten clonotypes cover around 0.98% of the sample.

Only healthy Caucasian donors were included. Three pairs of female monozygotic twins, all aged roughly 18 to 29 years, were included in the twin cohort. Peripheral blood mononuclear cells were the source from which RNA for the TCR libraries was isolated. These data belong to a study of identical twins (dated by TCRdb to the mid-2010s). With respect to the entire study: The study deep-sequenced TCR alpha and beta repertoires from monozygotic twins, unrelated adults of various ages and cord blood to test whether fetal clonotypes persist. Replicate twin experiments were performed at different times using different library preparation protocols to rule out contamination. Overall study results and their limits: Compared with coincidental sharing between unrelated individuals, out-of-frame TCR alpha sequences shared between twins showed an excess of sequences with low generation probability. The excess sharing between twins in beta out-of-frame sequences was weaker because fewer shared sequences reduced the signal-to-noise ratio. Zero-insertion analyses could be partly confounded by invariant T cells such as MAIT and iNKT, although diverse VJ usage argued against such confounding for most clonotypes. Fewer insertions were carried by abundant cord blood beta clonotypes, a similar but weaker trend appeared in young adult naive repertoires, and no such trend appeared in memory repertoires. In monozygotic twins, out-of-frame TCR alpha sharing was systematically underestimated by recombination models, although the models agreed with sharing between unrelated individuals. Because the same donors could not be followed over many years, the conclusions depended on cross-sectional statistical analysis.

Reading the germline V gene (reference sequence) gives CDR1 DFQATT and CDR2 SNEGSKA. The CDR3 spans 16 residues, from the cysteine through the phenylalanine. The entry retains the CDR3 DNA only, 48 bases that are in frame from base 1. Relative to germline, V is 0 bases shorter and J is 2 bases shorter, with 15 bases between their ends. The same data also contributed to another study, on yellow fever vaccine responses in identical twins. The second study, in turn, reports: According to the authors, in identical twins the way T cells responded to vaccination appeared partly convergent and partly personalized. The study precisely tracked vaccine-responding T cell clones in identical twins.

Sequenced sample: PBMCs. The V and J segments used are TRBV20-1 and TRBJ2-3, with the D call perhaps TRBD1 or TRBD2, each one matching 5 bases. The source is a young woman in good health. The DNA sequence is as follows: TGCAGTGCTAGAGATACGGGGCCCGACCACACAGATACGCAGTATTTT. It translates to CSARDTGPDHTDTQYF.